This T cell receptor beta chain originates from a study of identical twins. Whole-study findings and limits: Interpretation of the results relied on cross-sectional statistical analysis and not on following the same donors. Weaker excess sharing between twins was seen in beta out-of-frame sequences.

Note on this clonotype: Antigen unknown.

A universal primer site came from template switching; cDNA carried unique molecular identifiers. One entry per CDR3 protein results from TCRdb running MiXCR on the 5' RACE reads. The sample has 400,000 to 600,000 distinct CDR3 sequences; 20% to 25% are singletons. This sample also belongs to another study, concerning yellow fever vaccine responses in identical twins. That study reports: Twins' vaccine T cell response reportedly gave the appearance of partial convergence and partial personalization.

The sequenced sample consisted of CD4+ T cells sorted from blood. The source of this sequence is a young woman in good health.

The CDR3 DNA is TGTGCCAGCAGTTTCTCCGAGGGGGAGACCCAGTACTTC. It specifies CASSFSEGETQYF. This chain connects TRBV12-3 or TRBV12-4 to TRBJ2-5; D is perhaps TRBD1 or TRBD2 (5 bases each). CDR3 length: 13 residues. The V end was cut by 3 bases, the J end by 5 bases, with 10 bases between.